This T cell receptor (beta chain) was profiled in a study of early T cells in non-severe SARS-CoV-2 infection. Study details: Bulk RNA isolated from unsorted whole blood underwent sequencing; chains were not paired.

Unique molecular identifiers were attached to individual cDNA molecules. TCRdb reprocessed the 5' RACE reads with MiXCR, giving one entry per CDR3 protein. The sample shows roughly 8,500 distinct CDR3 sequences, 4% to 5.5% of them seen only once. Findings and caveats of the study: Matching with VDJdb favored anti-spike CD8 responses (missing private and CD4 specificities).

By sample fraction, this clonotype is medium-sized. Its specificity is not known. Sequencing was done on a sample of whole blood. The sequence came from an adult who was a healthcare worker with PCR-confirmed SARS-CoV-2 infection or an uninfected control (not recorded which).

The CDR3 DNA reads TGTGCCAGCAGCTTAGATCCGGAGACCGGGGAGCTGTTTTTT. Translating it yields CASSLDPETGELFF. This chain links TRBV11-2 with TRBJ2-2; D is unresolved. Germline V gene lookup returns CDR1 SGHAT and CDR2 FQNNGV. The CDR3 runs to 14 residues. V was trimmed by 0 bases and J by 5 bases, leaving 7 bases between them.